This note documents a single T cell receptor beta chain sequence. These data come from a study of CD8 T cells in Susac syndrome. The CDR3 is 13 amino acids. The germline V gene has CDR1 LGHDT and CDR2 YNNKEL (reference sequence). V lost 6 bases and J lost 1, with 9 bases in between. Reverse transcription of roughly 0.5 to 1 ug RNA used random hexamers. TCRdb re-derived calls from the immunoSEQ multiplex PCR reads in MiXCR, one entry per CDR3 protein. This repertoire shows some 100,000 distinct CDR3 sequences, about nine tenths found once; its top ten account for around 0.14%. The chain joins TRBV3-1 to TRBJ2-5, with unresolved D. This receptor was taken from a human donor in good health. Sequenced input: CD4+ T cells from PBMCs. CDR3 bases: TGTGCCAGCAGAGGCAGTGCCCAAGAGACCCAGTACTTC. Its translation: CASRGSAQETQYF.